The 27 T cell receptor beta chains below were found in one sample sequenced in a study of CD8+ T cells in alopecia areata. Reverse transcription of extracted RNA yielded cDNA, which provided the sequencing template. Measured with immunoSEQ multiplex PCR; TCRdb has only the in-frame clones, and not every one. The sample has about 110,000 clones; under 60% are singletons. Sequencing input: NKG2D-low CD8+ T cells sorted from blood. These TCRs come from a human donor with alopecia areata.

The gene calls are TRBV6-1 and TRBJ2-1, with no clear D. This CDR3 spans 10 amino acids. Trimming removed 4 bases from V and 7 bases from J, with 2 bases in between. Per germline, CDR1 MNHNS and CDR2 SASEGT. The CDR3 nucleotides are TGTGCCAGCAGTGCAAATGAGCAGTTCTTC. Translated, it gives CASSANEQFF.

This clone was observed a handful of times. The DNA of the CDR3 is TGCAGCGTTGTTGGTGGAATGAACACTGAAGCTTTCTTT. Its protein is CSVVGGMNTEAFF. The chain recombines TRBV29-1 with TRBJ1-1; D ambiguous. The CDR3 sequence is 13 residues long. Between the trimmed V and J ends, which lost 4 bases and 0 bases, there was a span of 9 bases. From germline, CDR1 is SQVTM and CDR2 ANQGSEA. Complete variable domain (other parts from reference TRBV29-1 and TRBJ1-1): SAVISQKPSRDICQRGTSLTIQCQVDSQVTMMFWYRQQPGQSLTLIATANQGSEATYESGFVIDKFPISRPNLTFSTLTVSNMSPEDSSIYLCSVVGGMNTEAFFGQGTRLTVV.

This chain connects TRBV5-8 to TRBJ1-1, with 7 bases that match TRBD1. Germline-derived CDR1 and CDR2 are SGHTS and YDEGEE. The V and J ends lost 2 bases and 4 bases, in that order; junction bases with no gene match: 8. This CDR3 contains 15 residues. The CDR3 coding sequence is TGTGCCAGCAGCTTCTCCGAGACAGGGTCCACTGAAGCTTTCTTT. Protein: CASSFSETGSTEAFF.

A remark on this clone: Other DNA sequences from this sample encode an identical CDR3 as well. The CDR3 DNA sequence: TGTGCCAGCAGCCCTACAGCGGGAGACGAGCAGTACTTC. Encoded protein: CASSPTAGDEQYF. The chain is built from TRBV5-6 and TRBJ2-7; 8 nucleotides align to TRBD2. CDR3 size: 13 residues. Unmatched junction bases numbered 5, after V lost 4 bases and J lost 5 bases. Germline values: CDR1 SGHDT, CDR2 YYEEEE.

The genes are TRBV10-3 and TRBJ2-1; no reliable D call. Germline V lookup: CDR1 ENHRY, CDR2 SYGVKD. CDR3 length equals 11 residues. Trimming took 8 bases from V and 10 from J, leaving 12 bases between them. The CDR3 DNA sequence: TGTGCCATCTGGGCAGGTTGGGAGCAGTTCTTC. As protein: CAIWAGWEQFF.

The rearrangement links TRBV2 to TRBJ2-7, with a weak D call TRBD1 (5 bases). Trimming took off 3 bases at V and 4 bases at J, with 7 bases between the two ends. This CDR3 is built from 12 residues. Per germline, CDR1 SNHLY and CDR2 FYNNEI. The CDR3 loop reads CASSEGQYEQYF. The DNA for the CDR3 is TGTGCCAGCAGTGAGGGGCAATACGAGCAGTACTTC.

This clone turned up a few times. The rearrangement links TRBV7-9 to TRBJ2-7; 9 bases are shared with TRBD1. The V and J ends lost 1 base and 6 bases, in that order; junction bases with no gene match: 7. Germline V gene lookup returns CDR1 SEHNR and CDR2 FQNEAQ (reference sequence). This CDR3 has 15 amino acids. CDR3 bases: TGTGCCAGCAGCTTAGTGCGGACAGGGGTGATCGAGCAGTACTTC. This codes for CASSLVRTGVIEQYF. The whole variable domain, filled in from reference TRBV7-9 and TRBJ2-7, reads DTGVSQNPRHKITKRGQNVTFRCDPISEHNRLYWYRQTLGQGPEFLTYFQNEAQLEKSRLLSDRFSAERPKGSFSTLEIQRTEQGDSAMYLCASSLVRTGVIEQYFGPGTRLTVT.

This clone came up a few times. CDR3 sequence reads: CSVDPGSTEAFF. The CDR3 DNA reads as TGCAGCGTTGATCCGGGCTCCACTGAAGCTTTCTTT. This chain links TRBV29-1 with TRBJ1-1, with D unclear. The germline gives CDR1 SQVTM, CDR2 ANQGSEA. The CDR3 extends over 12 amino acids. Trimming removed 3 bases at V and 4 bases at J, with 9 bases between.

The chain recombines TRBV29-1 with TRBJ1-1; no firm D call. Deletions cut 6 bases from V and 2 bases from J, with 13 bases between. Germline V CDR1 and CDR2: SQVTM, ANQGSEA. The CDR3 runs to 13 residues. CDR3 nucleotides: TGCAGCGTAAAAAACCCAGAAAACACTGAAGCTTTCTTT. Encoded protein: CSVKNPENTEAFF.

The chain has TRBV2 and TRBJ2-5, with D unclear. The CDR3 runs to 14 residues. Germline CDR1 SNHLY, CDR2 FYNNEI. V lost 7 bases and J lost 0, with 12 bases in between. The CDR3 spells CASTPEGHQETQYF. The CDR3 DNA reads TGTGCCAGCACCCCAGAAGGGCACCAAGAGACCCAGTACTTC.

This clone was recorded a few times. The rearrangement links TRBV27 to TRBJ1-5; TRBD1 agrees at 7 bases. The CDR3 contains 15 residues. Germline V gene lookup returns CDR1 MNHEY and CDR2 SMNVEV (reference sequence). After removal of 4 bases from V and 4 bases from J, the junction contained 7 bases not matched to a gene. This CDR3 reads CASSSTGFGNQPQHF. The DNA for the CDR3 is TGTGCCAGCAGTTCGACAGGGTTTGGGAATCAGCCCCAGCATTTT.

The rearrangement links TRBV25-1 to TRBJ2-5; D is uncertain. With 3 bases removed from V and 1 base from J, the gap between germline ends came to 12 bases. The CDR3 is 15 amino acids. Germline-derived CDR1 and CDR2 are MGHDK and SYGVNS. CDR3 residues: CASSEPQRAQETQYF. The DNA of the CDR3 is TGTGCCAGCAGTGAGCCGCAAAGGGCCCAAGAGACCCAGTACTTC.

This clone was seen a single time. V usage is TRBV11-2 and J usage is TRBJ2-5; D is perhaps TRBD1 (5 bases). The end of the DNA aligns better with TRBJ2-7, so the J call may be wrong. The CDR3 is made up of 13 amino acids. Per germline, CDR1 SGHAT and CDR2 FQNNGV. The CDR3 nucleotides read TGTGCCAGCAGCCAAGGGGAACCCTACGAGCAGTACTTC. Protein sequence: CASSQGEPYEQYF.

The J gene is TRBJ2-3, the V gene TRBV7-2; D possibly uses TRBD1 or TRBD2 (5 bases each). Germline values: CDR1 SGHTA, CDR2 FQGNSA. V lost 6 bases, J lost 7 bases, and 17 bases lay in between. This CDR3 spans 14 amino acids. CDR3: CASRPGQGLYTQYF. For the CDR3, the DNA is TGTGCCAGCAGACCTGGACAAGGACTCTATACGCAGTATTTT.

This clone was observed once. The junction departs from germline at one end; a sequencing error may be responsible. The genes are TRBV7-7 and TRBJ2-1; tentative D call: TRBD2 (5 bases). Germline-derived CDR1 and CDR2 are SSHAT and FNYEAQ (reference sequence). There are 15 residues in the CDR3. The CDR3: CASSLGAYPYNEQFF. The DNA for the CDR3 is TGTGCTAGCAGCCTGGGAGCCTATCCCTACAATGAGCAGTTCTTC. Together with reference TRBV7-7 and TRBJ2-1, the CDR3 gives the full variable domain: GAGVSQSPRYKVTKRGQDVTLRCDPISSHATLYWYQQALGQGPEFLTYFNYEAQPDKSGLPSDRFSAERPEGSISTLTIQRTEQRDSAMYRCASSLGAYPYNEQFFGPGTRLTVL.

This chain connects TRBV14 to TRBJ2-5; D is perhaps TRBD2 (6 bases). Germline V gene sequence: CDR1 SGHDN, CDR2 FVKESK. The CDR3 totals 15 residues. The V end lost 5 bases, the J end lost 1 base, and 14 bases lay between the germline ends. The CDR3 DNA is TGTGCCAGCAGCTCCCAGGTGGGGGGCCAAGAGACCCAGTACTTC. It specifies CASSSQVGGQETQYF.

Only a few counts were recorded for this clone. The chain has TRBV6-6 and TRBJ2-2; D gene unclear. Trimming shortened V by 7 bases and J by 6 bases, and 12 bases separated the two germline ends. CDR3 size: 13 residues. The germline V gene encodes CDR1 MNHNY and CDR2 SVGAGI (reference sequence). CDR3 sequence (DNA): TGTGCCAGCATCTTGGGTCTGGCCGGGGAGCTGTTTTTT. Its protein product is CASILGLAGELFF.

The rearrangement joins TRBV13 to TRBJ1-2; no firm D call. CDR3 size: 14 residues. The V gene's germline CDR1 is PRHDT and CDR2 FYEKMQ (reference sequence). With 0 bases removed from V and 8 bases from J, the gap between germline ends came to 13 bases. Here the CDR3 reads CASSLGNPAQGYTF. The CDR3 DNA follows: TGTGCCAGCAGCTTAGGCAACCCAGCTCAAGGCTACACCTTC. Based on the CDR3 plus reference TRBV13 and TRBJ1-2, the full variable domain is AAGVIQSPRHLIKEKRETATLKCYPIPRHDTVYWYQQGPGQDPQFLISFYEKMQSDKGSIPDRFSAQQFSDYHSELNMSSLELGDSALYFCASSLGNPAQGYTFGSGTRLTVV.

This clone has a handful of counts. The V call is TRBV27, the J call TRBJ2-3; D is undetermined. The V end was cut by 3 bases, the J end by 6 bases, with 10 bases between. The CDR3 has 13 residues. Looked up from germline, CDR1 is MNHEY and CDR2 is SMNVEV (reference sequence). The CDR3 loop reads CASSFGSSDTQYF. The CDR3 nucleotides read TGTGCCAGCAGTTTTGGATCTAGTGATACGCAGTATTTT.

The rearrangement links TRBV6-1 to TRBJ2-2; TRBD1 might be the D (6 bases). CDR1 and CDR2 (germline): MNHNS, SASEGT. The CDR3 sequence is 16 residues long. The ends were cut back, 2 bases at V and 14 bases at J, with 24 bases in the middle. CDR3 coding DNA: TGTGCCAGCAGTGAATTGATATGGGACACCCAAGATCCTCTGTTTTTT. Residues: CASSELIWDTQDPLFF.

The chain links TRBV28 to TRBJ2-3, with D possibly matching TRBD1 (5 bases). Trimming removed 6 bases at V and 4 bases at J, with 8 bases between. Germline CDR1 MDHEN, CDR2 SYDVKM. CDR3 length: 12 residues. CDR3 protein: CASSPRADTQYF. The CDR3 nucleotides read TGTGCCAGCAGCCCCAGGGCAGATACGCAGTATTTT. The variable domain in full, with the rest retrieved from reference TRBV28 and TRBJ2-3, is DVKVTQSSRYLVKRTGEKVFLECVQDMDHENMFWYRQDPGLGLRLIYFSYDVKMKEKGDIPEGYSVSREKKERFSLILESASTNQTSMYLCASSPRADTQYFGPGTRLTVL.

The V call is TRBV4-2, the J call TRBJ2-1; 9 nucleotides line up with TRBD2. CDR1 is LGHNA, CDR2 YNFKEQ, per germline. The CDR3 has 16 residues. Losses at the gene ends were 0 bases for V and 2 bases for J; bases not matched to a gene: 2. The CDR3, as DNA: TGTGCCAGCAGCCAAGAATTAGCGGGGGCCTACAATGAGCAGTTCTTC. Its protein is CASSQELAGAYNEQFF.

This clone was recorded only once. V usage is TRBV13 and J usage is TRBJ2-5; D tentatively reads TRBD1 or TRBD2 (5 bases each). V was pared by 6 bases and J by 0 bases, with 14 bases between. The CDR3 is 15 amino acids. CDR1 and CDR2 (germline): PRHDT, FYEKMQ (reference sequence). The CDR3 DNA follows: TGTGCCAGCAGTGAGCGGACAACGTACCAAGAGACCCAGTACTTC. It encodes CASSERTTYQETQYF.

The CDR3 here is CSVDGRGSYNEQFF. CDR3 coding DNA: TGCAGCGTTGATGGCAGGGGATCCTACAATGAGCAGTTCTTC. The chain recombines TRBV29-1 with TRBJ2-1, with D possibly TRBD1 on 6 matching bases. V was clipped by 3 bases and J by 1 base, with 10 bases between them. This CDR3 spans 14 amino acids. From germline, CDR1 is SQVTM and CDR2 ANQGSEA.

This clone was picked up many times. The chain carries TRBV28 and TRBJ1-2; D might be TRBD1 (5 bases). This CDR3 region has 16 residues. Germline-derived CDR1 and CDR2 are MDHEN and SYDVKM. Trimming removed 2 bases from V and 4 bases from J, with 17 bases in between. The CDR3 here is CASSLPQDQRGYGYTF. CDR3 nucleotide sequence: TGTGCCAGCAGTTTACCTCAGGACCAGAGGGGCTATGGCTACACCTTC.

In this sample, this clone turned up a few times. The CDR3 sequence: CARPKAFF. The CDR3, as DNA: TGCGCCAGACCGAAGGCTTTCTTT. The chain joins TRBV10-2 to TRBJ1-1; D is uncertain. This CDR3 comprises 8 residues. The V gene's germline CDR1 is WSHSY and CDR2 SAAADI. Trimming shortened V by 9 bases and J by 11 bases, and 7 bases separated the two germline ends.

This clone occurred a few times. The CDR3 nucleotides are TGTGCCAGCAGTTCCCCAGGGTTCCTTGGGGCCAACGTCCTGACTTTC. It is translated as CASSSPGFLGANVLTF. The genes are TRBV27 and TRBJ2-6; perhaps TRBD1 as D (5 bases). This CDR3 is built from 16 residues. The V end was cut by 4 bases, the J end by 3 bases, with 13 bases between. The V gene's germline CDR1 is MNHEY and CDR2 SMNVEV (reference sequence).